The text below deals with one T cell receptor beta chain. The antigen remains unidentified. The source of the sample is a study of T cell repertoires in aging, cancer and after chemotherapy. Across the whole study: Patients with glioblastoma brain tumors were sampled before and after temozolomide-based therapy.

Rearranged V-D-J TRB sequences were amplified with a mixed TRB-A/B primer pool. A single record per CDR3 protein comes from TCRdb applying MiXCR to the multiplex PCR reads. Among over 3,000 distinct CDR3 sequences listed, 25% to 30% were seen once. Amplification of TCR beta used genomic DNA extracted from peripheral blood. Germline CDR1 MNHEY, CDR2 SMNVEV (reference sequence). The V and J ends lost 6 bases and 4 bases, in that order; junction bases with no gene match: 7. The CDR3 covers 15 residues. Study-level points and caveats: Age-matched healthy donors had significantly more diverse, less clonal blood TCR repertoires than untreated cancer patients. In each cancer cohort, median generation probability increased across chemotherapy, suggesting thymic output rebounded.

The chain joins TRBV27 to TRBJ2-1, with 9 bases lining up with TRBD1. This TCR was recovered from a human donor with a solid tumor. Sample: blood. The CDR3 sequence: CASSPGTGQYNEQFF. The CDR3 DNA reads TGTGCCAGCAGCCCCGGGACAGGGCAATACAATGAGCAGTTCTTC.